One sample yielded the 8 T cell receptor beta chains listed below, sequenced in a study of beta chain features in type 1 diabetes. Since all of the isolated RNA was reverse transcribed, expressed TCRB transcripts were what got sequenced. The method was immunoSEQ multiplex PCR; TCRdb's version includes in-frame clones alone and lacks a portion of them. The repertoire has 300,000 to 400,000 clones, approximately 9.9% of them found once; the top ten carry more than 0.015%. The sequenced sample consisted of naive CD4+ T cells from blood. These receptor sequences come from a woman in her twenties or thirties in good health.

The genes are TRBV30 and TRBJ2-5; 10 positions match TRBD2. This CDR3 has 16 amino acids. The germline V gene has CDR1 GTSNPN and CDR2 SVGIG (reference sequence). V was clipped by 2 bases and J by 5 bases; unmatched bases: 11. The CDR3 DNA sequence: TGTGCCTGGAGTCCCAGCGGGAGGGCCTGGTCGGAGACCCAGTACTTC. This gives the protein CAWSPSGRAWSETQYF.

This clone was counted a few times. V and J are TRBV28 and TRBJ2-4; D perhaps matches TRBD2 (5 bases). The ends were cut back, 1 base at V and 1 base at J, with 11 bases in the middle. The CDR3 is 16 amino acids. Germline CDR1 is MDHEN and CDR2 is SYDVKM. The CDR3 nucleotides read TGTGCCAGCAGTTTATATCCGGGGTTGGCCAAAAACATTCAGTACTTC. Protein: CASSLYPGLAKNIQYF. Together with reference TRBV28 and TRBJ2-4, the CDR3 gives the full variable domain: DVKVTQSSRYLVKRTGEKVFLECVQDMDHENMFWYRQDPGLGLRLIYFSYDVKMKEKGDIPEGYSVSREKKERFSLILESASTNQTSMYLCASSLYPGLAKNIQYFGAGTRLSVL.

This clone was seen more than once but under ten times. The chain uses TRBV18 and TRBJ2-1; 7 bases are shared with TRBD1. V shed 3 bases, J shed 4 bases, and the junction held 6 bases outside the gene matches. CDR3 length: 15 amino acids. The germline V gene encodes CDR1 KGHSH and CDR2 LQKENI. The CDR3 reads CASSPPGTEYNEQFF. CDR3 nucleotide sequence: TGTGCCAGCTCACCGCCCGGGACAGAGTACAATGAGCAGTTCTTC.

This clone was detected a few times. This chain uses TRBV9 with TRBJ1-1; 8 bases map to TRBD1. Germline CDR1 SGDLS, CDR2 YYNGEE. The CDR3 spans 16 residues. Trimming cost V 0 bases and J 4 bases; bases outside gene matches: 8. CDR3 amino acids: CASSVDPGQGITEAFF. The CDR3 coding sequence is TGTGCCAGCAGCGTAGACCCCGGACAGGGTATCACTGAAGCTTTCTTT. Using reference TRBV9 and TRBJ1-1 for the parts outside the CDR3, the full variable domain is DSGVTQTPKHLITATGQRVTLRCSPRSGDLSVYWYQQSLDQGLQFLIQYYNGEERAKGNILERFSAQQFPDLHSELNLSSLELGDSALYFCASSVDPGQGITEAFFGQGTRLTVV.

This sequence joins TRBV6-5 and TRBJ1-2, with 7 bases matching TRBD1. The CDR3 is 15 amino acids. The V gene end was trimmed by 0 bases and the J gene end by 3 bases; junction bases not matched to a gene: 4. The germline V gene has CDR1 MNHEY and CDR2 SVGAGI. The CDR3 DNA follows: TGTGCCAGCAGTTACTCGGCACAGGGGCACTATGGCTACACCTTC. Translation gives CASSYSAQGHYGYTF.

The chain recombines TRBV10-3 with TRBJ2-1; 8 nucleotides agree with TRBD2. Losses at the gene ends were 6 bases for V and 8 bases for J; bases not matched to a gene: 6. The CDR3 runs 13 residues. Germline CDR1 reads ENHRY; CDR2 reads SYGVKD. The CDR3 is CAISPGGPDEQFF. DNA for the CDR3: TGTGCCATCAGCCCGGGAGGGCCGGATGAGCAGTTCTTC.

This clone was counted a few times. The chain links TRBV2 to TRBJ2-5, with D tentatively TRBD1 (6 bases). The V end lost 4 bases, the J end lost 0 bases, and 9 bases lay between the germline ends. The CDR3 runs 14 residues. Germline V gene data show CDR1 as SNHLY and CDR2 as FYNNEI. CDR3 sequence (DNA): TGTGCCAGCAGTGCCAGGGGCTACCAAGAGACCCAGTACTTC. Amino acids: CASSARGYQETQYF.

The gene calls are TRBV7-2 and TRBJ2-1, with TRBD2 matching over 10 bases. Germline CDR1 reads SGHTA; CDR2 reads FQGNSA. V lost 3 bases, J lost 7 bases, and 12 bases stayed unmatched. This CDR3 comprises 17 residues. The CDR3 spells CASSFSASGRAVNEQFF. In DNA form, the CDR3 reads TGTGCCAGCAGCTTTTCGGCGAGCGGGAGGGCCGTTAATGAGCAGTTCTTC.